The T cell receptor beta chain under discussion was sequenced for a study of shared clonotypes between healthy human individuals. Study-wide results and caveats: Exclusively blood specimens were collected; tissue repertoires likely differ.

Some clones are missing from TCRdb's copy, which holds only in-frame ones; the method was immunoSEQ multiplex PCR. Among about 1 million clones listed, about 75% were seen once. The CDR3 consists of 17 residues. CDR1 KGHSH and CDR2 LQKENI come from the germline V gene. Trimming shortened V by 1 base and J by 4 bases, and 20 bases separated the two germline ends. In regard to this clone: What it binds is not known.

The clonotype originates from a man between 18 and 35 years old in good health. The chain uses TRBV18 and TRBJ2-7; either TRBD1 or TRBD2 may supply D (6 bases each). Sequencing was carried out using memory CD4+ T cells sorted from blood. Subset specified: CD45RA-negative fraction. This CDR3 reads CASSPQGRGHLGYEQYF. CDR3 bases: TGTGCCAGCTCACCACAGGGCCGGGGGCACCTCGGGTACGAGCAGTACTTC.